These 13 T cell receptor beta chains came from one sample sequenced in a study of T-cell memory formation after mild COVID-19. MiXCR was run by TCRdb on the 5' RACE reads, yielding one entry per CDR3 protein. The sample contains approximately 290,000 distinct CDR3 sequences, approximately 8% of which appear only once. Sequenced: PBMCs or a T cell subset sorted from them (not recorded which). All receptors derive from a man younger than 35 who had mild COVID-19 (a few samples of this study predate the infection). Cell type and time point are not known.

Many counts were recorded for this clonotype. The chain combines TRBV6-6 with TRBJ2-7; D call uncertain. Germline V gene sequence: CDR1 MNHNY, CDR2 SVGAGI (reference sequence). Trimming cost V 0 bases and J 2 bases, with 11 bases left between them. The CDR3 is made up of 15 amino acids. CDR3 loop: CASSYSLRHPYEQYF. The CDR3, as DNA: TGTGCCAGCAGTTACTCACTCCGACACCCCTACGAGCAGTACTTC.

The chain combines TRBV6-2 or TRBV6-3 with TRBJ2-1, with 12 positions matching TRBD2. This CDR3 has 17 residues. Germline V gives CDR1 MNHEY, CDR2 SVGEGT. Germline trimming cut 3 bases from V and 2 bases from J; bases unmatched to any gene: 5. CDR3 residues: CASSYRASGGAYNEQFF. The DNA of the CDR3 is TGTGCCAGCAGTTATCGGGCTAGCGGGGGGGCCTACAATGAGCAGTTCTTC.

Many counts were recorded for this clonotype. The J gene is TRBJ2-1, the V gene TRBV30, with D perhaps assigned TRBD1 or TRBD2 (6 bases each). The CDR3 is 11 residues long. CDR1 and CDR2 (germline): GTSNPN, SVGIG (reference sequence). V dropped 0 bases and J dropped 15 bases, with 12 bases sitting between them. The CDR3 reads CAWSVRGAAFF. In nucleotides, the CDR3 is TGTGCCTGGAGTGTAAGGGGGGCCGCGTTCTTC.

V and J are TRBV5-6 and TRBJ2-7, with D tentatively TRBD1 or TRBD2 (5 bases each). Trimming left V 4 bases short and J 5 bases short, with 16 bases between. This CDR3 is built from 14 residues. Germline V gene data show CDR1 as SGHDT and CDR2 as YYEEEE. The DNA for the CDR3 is TGTGCCAGCAGCCCGGGGCAGGGTTTCAACGAGCAGTACGTC. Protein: CASSPGQGFNEQYV.

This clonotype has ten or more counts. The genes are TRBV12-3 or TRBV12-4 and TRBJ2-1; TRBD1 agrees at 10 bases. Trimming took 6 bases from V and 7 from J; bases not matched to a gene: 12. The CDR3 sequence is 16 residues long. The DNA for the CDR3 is TGTGCCAGCAGCCTAGCCCCGGGACAGGGGACGAATGAGCAGTTCTTC. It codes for CASSLAPGQGTNEQFF.

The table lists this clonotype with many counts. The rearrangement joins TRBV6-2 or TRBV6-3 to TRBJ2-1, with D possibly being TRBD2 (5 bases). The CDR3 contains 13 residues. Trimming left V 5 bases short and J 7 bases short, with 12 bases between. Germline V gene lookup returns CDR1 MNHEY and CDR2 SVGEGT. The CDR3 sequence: CASSTGRGNEQFF. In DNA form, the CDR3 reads TGTGCCAGCAGTACGGGCCGAGGGAATGAGCAGTTCTTC.

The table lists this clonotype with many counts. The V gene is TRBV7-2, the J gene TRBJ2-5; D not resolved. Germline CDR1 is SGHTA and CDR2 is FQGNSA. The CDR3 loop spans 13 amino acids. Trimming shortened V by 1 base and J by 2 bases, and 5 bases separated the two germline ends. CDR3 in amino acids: CASSLELQETQYF. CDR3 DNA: TGTGCCAGCAGCTTAGAATTACAAGAGACCCAGTACTTC.

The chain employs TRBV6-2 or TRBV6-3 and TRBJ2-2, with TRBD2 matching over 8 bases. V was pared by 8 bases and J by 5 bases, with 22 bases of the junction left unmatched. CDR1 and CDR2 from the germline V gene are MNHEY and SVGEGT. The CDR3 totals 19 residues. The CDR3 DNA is TGTGCCAGCCGAAAATTAGGGAATAGCGGGGACCGAGGAACCGGGGAGCTGTTTTTT. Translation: CASRKLGNSGDRGTGELFF.

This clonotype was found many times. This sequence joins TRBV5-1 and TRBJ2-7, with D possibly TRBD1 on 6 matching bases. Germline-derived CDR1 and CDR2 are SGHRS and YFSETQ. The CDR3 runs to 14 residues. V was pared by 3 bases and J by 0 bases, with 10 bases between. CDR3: CASSSGHLSYEQYF. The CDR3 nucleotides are TGCGCCAGCAGCTCGGGACACCTCTCCTACGAGCAGTACTTC.

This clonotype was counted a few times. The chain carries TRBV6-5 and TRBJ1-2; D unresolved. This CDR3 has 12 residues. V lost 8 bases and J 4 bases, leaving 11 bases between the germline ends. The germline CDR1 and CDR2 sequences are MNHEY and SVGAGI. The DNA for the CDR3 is TGTGCCAGCGGGCCTCCTACCTATGGCTACACCTTC. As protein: CASGPPTYGYTF.

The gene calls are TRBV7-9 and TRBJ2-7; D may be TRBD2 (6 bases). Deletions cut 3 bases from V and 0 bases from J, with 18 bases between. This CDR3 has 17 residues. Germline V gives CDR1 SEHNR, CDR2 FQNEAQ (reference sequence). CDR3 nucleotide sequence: TGTGCCAGCAGCTTCGGAGGGACTCAGGGACGCTCCTACGAGCAGTACGTC. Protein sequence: CASSFGGTQGRSYEQYV.

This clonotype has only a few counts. This CDR3 reads CASSPRGRGGPYTQYF. As DNA, the CDR3 is TGTGCCAGCAGCCCCCGTGGGCGGGGGGGCCCCTATACGCAGTATTTT. The V and J genes are TRBV3-1 and TRBJ2-3; 9 nucleotides align to TRBD2. This CDR3 region has 16 residues. V was clipped by 4 bases and J by 7 bases; unmatched bases: 12. CDR1 is LGHDT and CDR2 is YNNKEL in the germline V gene (reference sequence).

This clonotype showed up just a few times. Here the CDR3 reads CASLWGGGYTF. The CDR3 region has the DNA TGTGCCAGCCTTTGGGGGGGTGGCTACACCTTC. This chain uses TRBV6-5 with TRBJ1-2; maybe TRBD1 (5 bases). Trimming removed 8 bases at V and 7 bases at J, with 11 bases between. The CDR3 runs to 11 residues. Germline lookup yields CDR1 MNHEY and CDR2 SVGAGI.